A selection of T cell receptor beta chains follows, all from one sample in a study of chemoradiotherapy in HPV16-positive cancers. The repertoire was sequenced with immunoSEQ multiplex PCR; TCRdb's copy has only in-frame clones and lacks some. The top ten clones hold 5% to 6.5% of a sample with tens of thousands of clones, approximately 84% of them seen once. The sample in question was blood, obtained from a patient who underwent chemoradiotherapy. Receptors were obtained from a human donor with HPV-associated anogenital cancer. CDR3s leave out the opening cysteine and the closing phenylalanine or tryptophan.

>TRBJ1-2|TRBV9
ASSVDRNYGYT
>TRBJ2-1|TRBV6-4
ASSLDQRVNEQF
>TRBJ2-5|TRBV7-9
ASSLGASGIDSETQY
>TRBJ1-2|TRBV7-9
ASSRLTGDGYT
>TRBJ2-6|TRBV6-6
ASSHAGAGANVLT
>TRBJ1-1|TRBV11-3
ASSSTSGAAEAF
>TRBJ1-3|TRBV5-5
ASSLVGGGNTIY
>TRBJ1-2|TRBV9
ASSVSGAGRDYT
>TRBJ1-5|TRBV12-5
ASARVGSDQPQH
>TRBJ1-1|TRBV13
ASSSRDRSTEAF
>TRBJ2-5|TRBV27
ASSPASGGAETQY
>TRBJ2-1|TRBV6-5
ASSYSDSAAYNEQF
>TRBJ1-2|TRBV19
ASSETVNYGYT
>TRBJ1-2|TRBV4-2
ASSQDTRTGGWGYT
>TRBJ1-1|TRBV9
ASSLGSRSTEAF
>TRBJ2-1|TRBV14
ASSQAGGVYNEQF
>TRBJ1-6|TRBV30
AWSVNLGTGNSPLH
>TRBJ2-7|TRBV30
AWSAPRRGDYEQY
>TRBJ1-3|TRBV9
ASSPHPPGQGNTIY
>TRBJ2-7|TRBV9
ASSERTGGSGEQY
>TRBJ1-1|TRBV7-2
ASSRSNTEAF
>TRBJ1-2|TRBV4-1
ASRGGYGYT
>TRBJ1-6|TRBV7-8
ASSRRDRVNSPLH
>TRBJ2-2|TRBV5-8
ASSLRVRLAGNTGELF
>TRBJ1-4|TRBV7-2
ASSSGSGGAYEKLF
>TRBJ2-5|TRBV5-4
ASSLEGVRSEETQY
>TRBJ2-5|TRBV7-2
ASSLGLAEETQY
>TRBJ1-1|TRBV7-9
ASSLVLLGTEAF
>TRBJ2-5|TRBV6-1
ASPSWDREKKTQY
>TRBJ2-1|TRBV5-1
ASSFGDRYNEQF
>TRBJ2-3|TRBV7-3
ASSSPDSGWSSSTDTQY
>TRBJ2-2|TRBV18
ASSPGNGELF
>TRBJ1-2|TRBV4-1
ASSQDIIYSGTGAGRFYGYT
>TRBJ1-2|TRBV5-1
ASSLNWLQGRNGYT
>TRBJ1-2|TRBV7-2
ASSPQPGGIYGYT
>TRBJ1-2|TRBV5-1
ASSLSPGDYGYT
>TRBJ1-6|TRBV10-3
AISETGTDNSPLH
>TRBJ1-6|TRBV6-1
ASSELGDNSPLH
>TRBJ2-6|TRBV29-1
SGLVGQSHSGANVLT
>TRBJ2-5|TRBV7-6
ASSLDLGRAETQY
>TRBJ1-6|TRBV7-9
ASGAGGYNSPLH
>TRBJ2-2|TRBV6-5
ASGVSGGELF
>TRBJ1-2|TRBV2
ASSEPGTGGGYT
>TRBJ1-2|TRBV5-5
ASSLARLDYGYT
>TRBJ1-2|TRBV7-3
ASSDRGYYGYT
>TRBJ1-4|TRBV5-1
ASSLGGTGDEKLF
>TRBJ2-3|TRBV6-1
ASSVRQSSGDTQY
>TRBJ1-5|TRBV11-1
ASSPDRGQPQH
>TRBJ1-1|TRBV6-5
ASSYGTAEAF
>TRBJ1-1|TRBV5-6
ASREEVGTEAF
>TRBJ1-1|TRBV10-3
AISESKGATEAF
>TRBJ2-3|TRBV19
ASSISSERGLVTDTQY
>TRBJ1-5|TRBV19
ASSSGTGNNQPQH
>TRBJ2-2|TRBV7-3
ASSLPQSGGAGELF
>TRBJ1-3|TRBV9
ASSVGEGVMGNTIY